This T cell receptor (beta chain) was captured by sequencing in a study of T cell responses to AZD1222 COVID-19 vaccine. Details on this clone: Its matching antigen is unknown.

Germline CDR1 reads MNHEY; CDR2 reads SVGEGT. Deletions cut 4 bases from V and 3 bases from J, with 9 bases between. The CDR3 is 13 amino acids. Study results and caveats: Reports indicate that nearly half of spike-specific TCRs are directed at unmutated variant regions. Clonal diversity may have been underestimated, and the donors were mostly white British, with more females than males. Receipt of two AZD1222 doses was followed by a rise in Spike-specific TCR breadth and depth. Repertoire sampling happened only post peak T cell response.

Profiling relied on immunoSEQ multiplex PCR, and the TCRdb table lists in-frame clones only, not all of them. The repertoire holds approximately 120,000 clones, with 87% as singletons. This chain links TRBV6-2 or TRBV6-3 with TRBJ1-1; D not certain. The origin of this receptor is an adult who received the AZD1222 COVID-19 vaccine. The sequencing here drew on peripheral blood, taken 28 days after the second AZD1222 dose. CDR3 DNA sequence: TGTGCCAGCAGTTCGGAATGGGACACTGAAGCTTTCTTT. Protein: CASSSEWDTEAFF.